This TCR beta chain was sequenced for a study of blood T cell repertoires in COVID-19. In the study overall: COVID-19 samples collected from the United States, Italy and Spain covered acute and convalescent phases. In each case, the material was cDNA or gDNA derived from T cells, B-cell-depleted T cells, or PBMCs.

The CDR3 is 15 residues long. V lost 1 base and J 0 bases, leaving 9 bases between the germline ends. Per germline, CDR1 SNHLY and CDR2 FYNNEI. Only one count was recorded for this clone. Source study methods: Amplifying reference gene primers gave estimates of nucleated cell counts. Assay used: immunoSEQ multiplex PCR; TCRdb lists only in-frame clones, some missing. The V and J calls and clone size were taken over from that table, and D and trimming were inferred from the DNA. The table shows roughly 500,000 clones, with over 75% occurring only once. The TCR originated in a human donor in a cohort sampled during active COVID-19. Sequencing was performed on peripheral blood. V usage is TRBV2 and J usage is TRBJ1-2; D remains unclear. Here the CDR3 DNA reads TGTGCCAGCAGTGAAGACACACCATCTAACTATGGCTACACCTTC. As protein: CASSEDTPSNYGYTF.